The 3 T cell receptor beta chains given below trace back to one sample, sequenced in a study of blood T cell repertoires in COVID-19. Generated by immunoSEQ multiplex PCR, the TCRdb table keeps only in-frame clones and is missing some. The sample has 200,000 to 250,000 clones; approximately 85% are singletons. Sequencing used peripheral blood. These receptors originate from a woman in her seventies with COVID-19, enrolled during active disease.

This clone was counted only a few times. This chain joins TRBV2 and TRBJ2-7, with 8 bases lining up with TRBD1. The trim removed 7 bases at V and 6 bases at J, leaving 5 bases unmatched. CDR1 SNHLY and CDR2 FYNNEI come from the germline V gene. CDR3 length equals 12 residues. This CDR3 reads CASTLTGGEQYF. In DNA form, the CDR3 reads TGTGCCAGCACGTTAACAGGGGGCGAGCAGTACTTC.

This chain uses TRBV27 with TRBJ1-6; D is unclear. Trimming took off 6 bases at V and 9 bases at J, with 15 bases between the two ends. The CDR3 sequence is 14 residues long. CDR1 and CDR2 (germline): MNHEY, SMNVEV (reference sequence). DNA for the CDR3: TGTGCCAGCAGCCCCGTGCGGTTGCGTTCACCCCTCCACTTT. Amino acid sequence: CASSPVRLRSPLHF.

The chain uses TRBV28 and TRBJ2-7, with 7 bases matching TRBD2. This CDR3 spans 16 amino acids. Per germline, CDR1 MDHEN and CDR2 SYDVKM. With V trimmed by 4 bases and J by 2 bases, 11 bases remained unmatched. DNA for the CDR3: TGTGCCAGCAGTTCACCACTGACTAGCCGCACCTACGAGCAGTACTTC. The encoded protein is CASSSPLTSRTYEQYF.